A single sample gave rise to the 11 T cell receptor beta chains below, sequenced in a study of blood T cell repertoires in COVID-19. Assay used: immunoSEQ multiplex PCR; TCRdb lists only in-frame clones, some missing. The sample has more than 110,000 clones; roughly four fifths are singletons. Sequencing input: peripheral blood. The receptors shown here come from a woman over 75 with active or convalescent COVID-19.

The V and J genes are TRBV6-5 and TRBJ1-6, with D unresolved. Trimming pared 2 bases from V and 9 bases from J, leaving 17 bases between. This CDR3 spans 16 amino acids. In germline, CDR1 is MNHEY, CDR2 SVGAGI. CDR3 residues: CASSYEGGQGGSPLHF. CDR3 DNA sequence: TGTGCCAGCAGTTACGAGGGAGGCCAAGGAGGTTCACCCCTCCACTTT.

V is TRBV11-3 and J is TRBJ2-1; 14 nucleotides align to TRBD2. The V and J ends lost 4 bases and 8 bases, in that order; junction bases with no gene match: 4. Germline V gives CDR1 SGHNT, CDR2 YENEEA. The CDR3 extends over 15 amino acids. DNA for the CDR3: TGTGCCAGCAGCTCCGGGACTAGCGGGGGCCATGAGCAGTTCTTC. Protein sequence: CASSSGTSGGHEQFF.

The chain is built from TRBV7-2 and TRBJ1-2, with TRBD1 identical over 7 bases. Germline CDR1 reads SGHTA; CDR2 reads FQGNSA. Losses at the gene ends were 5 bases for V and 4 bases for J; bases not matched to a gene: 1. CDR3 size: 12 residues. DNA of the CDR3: TGTGCCAGCAGCCGGGACAGCTATGGCTACACCTTC. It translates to CASSRDSYGYTF.

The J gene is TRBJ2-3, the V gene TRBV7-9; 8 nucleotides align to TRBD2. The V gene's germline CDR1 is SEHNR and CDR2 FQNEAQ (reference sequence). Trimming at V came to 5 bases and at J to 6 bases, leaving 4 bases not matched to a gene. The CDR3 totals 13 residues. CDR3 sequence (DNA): TGTGCCAGCAGCCAAAGCGGGGGTGATACGCAGTATTTT. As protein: CASSQSGGDTQYF. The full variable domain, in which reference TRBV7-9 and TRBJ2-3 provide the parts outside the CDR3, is DTGVSQNPRHKITKRGQNVTFRCDPISEHNRLYWYRQTLGQGPEFLTYFQNEAQLEKSRLLSDRFSAERPKGSFSTLEIQRTEQGDSAMYLCASSQSGGDTQYFGPGTRLTVL.

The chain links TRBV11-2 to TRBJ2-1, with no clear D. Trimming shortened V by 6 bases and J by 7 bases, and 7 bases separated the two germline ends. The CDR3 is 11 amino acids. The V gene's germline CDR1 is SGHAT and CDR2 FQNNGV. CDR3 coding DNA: TGTGCCAGCAGGCGTAGTAATGAGCAGTTCTTC. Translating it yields CASRRSNEQFF.

Here the CDR3 DNA reads TGTGCCAGCAGCTCCCAGGGTGGGGCTGAAGCTTTCTTT. This gives the protein CASSSQGGAEAFF. The V and J genes are TRBV5-4 and TRBJ1-1; D is possibly TRBD1 (5 bases). The germline V gene encodes CDR1 SGHNT and CDR2 YYREEE (reference sequence). V dropped 3 bases and J dropped 6 bases, with 12 bases sitting between them. The CDR3 runs 13 residues. The whole variable domain, filled in from reference TRBV5-4 and TRBJ1-1, reads ETGVTQSPTHLIKTRGQQVTLRCSSQSGHNTVSWYQQALGQGPQFIFQYYREEENGRGNFPPRFSGLQFPNYSSELNVNALELDDSALYLCASSSQGGAEAFFGQGTRLTVV.

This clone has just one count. CDR3 residues: CASSQSIGALFYEQYF. CDR3 in DNA: TGTGCCAGCAGCCAATCCATCGGTGCCCTCTTTTACGAGCAGTACTTC. V usage is TRBV25-1 and J usage is TRBJ2-7; no clear D. V was shortened by 6 bases and J by 4 bases, with 22 bases between the two germline ends. The CDR3 covers 16 residues. The germline CDR1 and CDR2 sequences are MGHDK and SYGVNS.

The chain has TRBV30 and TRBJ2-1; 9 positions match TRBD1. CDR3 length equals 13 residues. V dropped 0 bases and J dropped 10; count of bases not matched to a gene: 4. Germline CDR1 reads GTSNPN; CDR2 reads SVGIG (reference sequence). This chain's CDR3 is CAWSVQGAGEQFF. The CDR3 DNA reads TGTGCCTGGAGTGTACAGGGGGCGGGAGAGCAGTTCTTC. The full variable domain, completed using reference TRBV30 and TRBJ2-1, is SQTIHQWPATLVQPVGSPLSLECTVEGTSNPNLYWYRQAAGRGLQLLFYSVGIGQISSEVPQNLSASRPQDRQFILSSKKLLLSDSGFYLCAWSVQGAGEQFFGPGTRLTVL.

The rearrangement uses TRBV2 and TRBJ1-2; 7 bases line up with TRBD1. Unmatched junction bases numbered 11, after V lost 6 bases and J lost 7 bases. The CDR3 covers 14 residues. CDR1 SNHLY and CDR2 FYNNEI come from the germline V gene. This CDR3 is CASSPTGPSFGYTF. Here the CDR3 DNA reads TGTGCCAGCAGCCCGACAGGGCCGTCTTTTGGCTACACCTTC.

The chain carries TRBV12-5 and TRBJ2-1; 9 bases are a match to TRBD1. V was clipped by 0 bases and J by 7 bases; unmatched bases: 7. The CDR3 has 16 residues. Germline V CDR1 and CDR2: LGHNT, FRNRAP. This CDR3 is CASGLVTGGVMNEQFF. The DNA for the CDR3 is TGTGCTAGTGGTTTGGTCACAGGGGGCGTTATGAATGAGCAGTTCTTC.

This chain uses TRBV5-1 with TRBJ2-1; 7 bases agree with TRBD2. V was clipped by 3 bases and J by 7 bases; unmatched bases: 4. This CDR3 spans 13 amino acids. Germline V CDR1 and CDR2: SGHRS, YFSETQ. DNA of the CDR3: TGCGCCAGCAGCTGGGAGGGGCTGAATGAGCAGTTCTTC. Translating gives CASSWEGLNEQFF. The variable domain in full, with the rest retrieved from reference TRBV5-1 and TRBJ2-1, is KAGVTQTPRYLIKTRGQQVTLSCSPISGHRSVSWYQQTPGQGLQFLFEYFSETQRNKGNFPGRFSGRQFSNSRSEMNVSTLELGDSALYLCASSWEGLNEQFFGPGTRLTVL.